Below are 16 T cell receptor beta chains sequenced from a single sample in a study of blood T cells in healthy people across ages. A second 7 to 11 cycle PCR used barcoded and J-beta primers. TCRdb used MiXCR to reprocess the 5' RACE reads, holding one entry per CDR3 protein. The repertoire holds over a million distinct CDR3 sequences, with roughly 45% as singletons. The sequencing input was blood. These TCRs come from a woman aged 60-75 years in good health.

With respect to this clonotype: A read error may account for a junction end that differs from germline. The DNA of the CDR3 is TGTGCCGGCAGTACGGTGATGAACACTGAAGCTTTCTTT. This encodes CAGSTVMNTEAFF. The V gene is TRBV12-3 or TRBV12-4, the J gene TRBJ1-1; no reliable D call. CDR3 length equals 13 residues.

The sample holds a few counts of this clonotype. This rearrangement joins TRBV20-1 to TRBJ2-5; unclear D gene. V gave up 0 bases and J gave up 2 bases, with 10 bases separating them. Germline CDR1 DFQATT, CDR2 SNEGSKA (reference sequence). The CDR3 runs 14 residues. CDR3 in amino acids: CSARDGGDQETQYF. DNA of the CDR3: TGCAGTGCTAGAGATGGCGGTGATCAAGAGACCCAGTACTTC.

This clonotype came up a few times. This chain connects TRBV4-1 to TRBJ2-7; a weak D match, TRBD2 (5 bases). This CDR3 region has 13 residues. CDR1 and CDR2 (germline): MGHRA, YSYEKL. Deletions cut 0 bases from V and 3 bases from J, with 6 bases between. The chain's CDR3 is CASSQEEVYEQYF. As DNA, the CDR3 is TGCGCCAGCAGCCAAGAGGAGGTCTACGAGCAGTACTTC.

There are a few counts of this clonotype. This sequence joins TRBV12-3 or TRBV12-4 and TRBJ2-1; tentative D call: TRBD2 (6 bases). The ends were cut back, 5 bases at V and 2 bases at J, with 16 bases in the middle. This CDR3 region has 16 residues. In DNA form, the CDR3 reads TGTGCCAGCAGTCTCAGCGGTAGCGGTACCTACAATGAGCAGTTCTTC. Protein product: CASSLSGSGTYNEQFF.

The chain uses TRBV25-1 and TRBJ2-1; 9 nucleotides align to TRBD2. CDR3 length equals 14 residues. CDR1 is MGHDK and CDR2 is SYGVNS in the germline V gene. V was pared by 4 bases and J by 6 bases, with 4 bases of the junction left unmatched. The CDR3 DNA sequence: TGTGCCAGCAGTGCTGGGACTAGCCTCAATGAGCAGTTCTTC. Protein sequence: CASSAGTSLNEQFF.

This clonotype occurred a few times. The V and J genes are TRBV7-9 and TRBJ1-1; TRBD1 is a possible D gene (5 bases). This CDR3 region has 13 residues. From germline, CDR1 is SEHNR and CDR2 FQNEAQ (reference sequence). Trimming took 2 bases from V and 7 from J, leaving 11 bases between them. The CDR3 nucleotides are TGTGCCAGCAGCTTAAGGGGCGGTGGTGAAGCTTTCTTT. It translates to CASSLRGGGEAFF.

The V and J genes are TRBV5-1 and TRBJ1-2; 10 bases are shared with TRBD1. CDR1 SGHRS and CDR2 YFSETQ come from the germline V gene. J gave up 4 bases and V 0 bases, and 3 bases lay outside the gene matches. This CDR3 region has 15 residues. Written as DNA, the CDR3 is TGCGCCAGCAGCTTGGGGGACAGGGGCACCTATGGCTACACCTTC. Translation: CASSLGDRGTYGYTF.

V usage is TRBV5-6 and J usage is TRBJ2-5; D uncertain. This CDR3 spans 14 amino acids. V lost 0 bases, J lost 2 bases, and 8 bases lay in between. Looked up from germline, CDR1 is SGHDT and CDR2 is YYEEEE. The CDR3 protein is CASSLEGIQETQYF. CDR3 coding DNA: TGTGCCAGCAGCTTGGAGGGAATTCAAGAGACCCAGTACTTC.

This clonotype was found a few times. CDR3 coding DNA: TGTGCCAGCAGCTTAGCTAGCGGAAAAGAGACCCAGTACTTC. Its translation is CASSLASGKETQYF. V gene TRBV11-1 combines with J gene TRBJ2-5; D possibly corresponds to TRBD2 (6 bases). This CDR3 is 14 amino acids long. Looked up from germline, CDR1 is SGHAT and CDR2 is FQDESV (reference sequence). Trimming shortened V by 0 bases and J by 3 bases, and 8 bases separated the two germline ends. The whole variable domain, filled in from reference TRBV11-1 and TRBJ2-5, reads EAEVAQSPRYKITEKSQAVAFWCDPISGHATLYWYRQILGQGPELLVQFQDESVVDDSQLPKDRFSAERLKGVDSTLKIQPAELGDSAMYLCASSLASGKETQYFGPGTRLLVL.

The chain employs TRBV28 and TRBJ2-1; tentatively, D is TRBD2 (5 bases). The germline CDR1 and CDR2 sequences are MDHEN and SYDVKM. The CDR3 runs to 17 residues. V lost 2 bases, J lost 1 base, and 15 bases lay in between. In nucleotides, the CDR3 is TGTGCCAGCAGTTTAAGCGGACTTCGCGGGTCCTACAATGAGCAGTTCTTC. The encoded protein is CASSLSGLRGSYNEQFF.

V usage is TRBV6-5 and J usage is TRBJ1-2; possible D gene TRBD1, 5 bases. The germline V gene encodes CDR1 MNHEY and CDR2 SVGAGI. V was shortened by 8 bases and J by 4 bases, with 17 bases between the two germline ends. CDR3 length: 14 amino acids. Here the CDR3 DNA reads TGTGCCAGCGGGGTGGACCGGGGACCCTATGGCTACACCTTC. Its protein product is CASGVDRGPYGYTF.

The genes are TRBV20-1 and TRBJ2-2; tentatively, D is TRBD1 (6 bases). This CDR3 has 13 residues. Germline assignment: CDR1 DFQATT and CDR2 SNEGSKA (reference sequence). Trimming removed 6 bases from V and 1 base from J, with 9 bases in between. CDR3 region: CSAPDRNTGELFF. The CDR3 DNA sequence: TGCAGTGCACCGGACAGGAACACCGGGGAGCTGTTTTTT.

This clonotype appeared many times. V and J are TRBV6-5 and TRBJ2-3; perhaps TRBD2 as D (6 bases). This CDR3 has 12 residues. In germline, CDR1 is MNHEY, CDR2 SVGAGI. The V gene lost 10 bases and the J gene lost 3 bases, with 11 bases spanning the gap. The CDR3 DNA reads as TGTGCCACCACTAGCCCTACAGATACGCAGTATTTT. It specifies CATTSPTDTQYF.

There are a few counts of this clonotype. The chain is built from TRBV25-1 and TRBJ2-2; 9 nucleotides agree with TRBD1. This CDR3 is 17 amino acids long. Trimming cost V 4 bases and J 5 bases; bases outside gene matches: 11. Per germline, CDR1 MGHDK and CDR2 SYGVNS. CDR3 DNA sequence: TGTGCCAGCAGTGGTCCGGACAGGGGAAAGTCGACCGGGGAGCTGTTTTTT. Translating gives CASSGPDRGKSTGELFF.

The sample holds one count of this clonotype. A read error may explain this, as a much larger clone is one base away. J is TRBJ2-7 and V is TRBV5-1; 7 bases align to TRBD1. Germline CDR1 is SGHRS and CDR2 is YFSETQ. The length of the CDR3 is 14 residues. CDR3 amino acids: CAGSPGQSSYEQYF. CDR3 nucleotides: TGCGCCGGCAGCCCGGGACAGAGCTCCTACGAGCAGTACTTC.

The chain couples TRBV6-1 to TRBJ2-3; possibly TRBD2 for D (5 bases). The CDR3 spans 15 residues. V lost 6 bases to trimming and J lost 2 bases, with 15 bases between them. CDR1 and CDR2 (germline): MNHNS, SASEGT. In DNA form, the CDR3 reads TGTGCCAGCAGCGAGGTAGCGATCGACACAGATACGCAGTATTTT. This translates into CASSEVAIDTDTQYF.